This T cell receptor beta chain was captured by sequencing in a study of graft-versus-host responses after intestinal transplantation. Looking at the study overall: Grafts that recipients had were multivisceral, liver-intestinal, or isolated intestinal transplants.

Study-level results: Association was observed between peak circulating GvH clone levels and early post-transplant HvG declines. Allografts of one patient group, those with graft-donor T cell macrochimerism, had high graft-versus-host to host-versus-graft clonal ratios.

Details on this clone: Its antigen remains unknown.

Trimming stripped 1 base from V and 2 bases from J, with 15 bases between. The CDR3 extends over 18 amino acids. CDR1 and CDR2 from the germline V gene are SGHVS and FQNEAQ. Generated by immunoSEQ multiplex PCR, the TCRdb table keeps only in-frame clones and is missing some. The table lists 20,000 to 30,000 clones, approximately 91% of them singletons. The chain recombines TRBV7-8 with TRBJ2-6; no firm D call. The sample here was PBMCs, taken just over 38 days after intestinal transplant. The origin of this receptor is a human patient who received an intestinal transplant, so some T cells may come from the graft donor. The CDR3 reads CASSLDLGLSPGANVLTF. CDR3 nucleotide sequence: TGTGCCAGCAGCTTAGATCTGGGCCTTTCCCCTGGGGCCAACGTCCTGACTTTC.